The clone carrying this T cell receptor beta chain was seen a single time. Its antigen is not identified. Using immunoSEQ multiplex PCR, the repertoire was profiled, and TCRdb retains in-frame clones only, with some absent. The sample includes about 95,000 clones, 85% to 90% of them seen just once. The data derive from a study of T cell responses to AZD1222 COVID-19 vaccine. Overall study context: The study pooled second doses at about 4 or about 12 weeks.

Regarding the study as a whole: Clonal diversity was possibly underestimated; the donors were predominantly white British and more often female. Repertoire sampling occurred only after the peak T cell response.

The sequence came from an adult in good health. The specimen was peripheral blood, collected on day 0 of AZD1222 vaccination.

The CDR3: CASSLAGLQGYTF. The DNA for the CDR3 is TGTGCCAGCAGCTTAGCTGGACTACAGGGCTACACCTTC. The chain links TRBV7-9 to TRBJ1-2; D gene ambiguous. Trimming pared 0 bases from V and 8 bases from J, leaving 10 bases between. CDR3 length equals 13 residues. Germline CDR1 SEHNR, CDR2 FQNEAQ (reference sequence).